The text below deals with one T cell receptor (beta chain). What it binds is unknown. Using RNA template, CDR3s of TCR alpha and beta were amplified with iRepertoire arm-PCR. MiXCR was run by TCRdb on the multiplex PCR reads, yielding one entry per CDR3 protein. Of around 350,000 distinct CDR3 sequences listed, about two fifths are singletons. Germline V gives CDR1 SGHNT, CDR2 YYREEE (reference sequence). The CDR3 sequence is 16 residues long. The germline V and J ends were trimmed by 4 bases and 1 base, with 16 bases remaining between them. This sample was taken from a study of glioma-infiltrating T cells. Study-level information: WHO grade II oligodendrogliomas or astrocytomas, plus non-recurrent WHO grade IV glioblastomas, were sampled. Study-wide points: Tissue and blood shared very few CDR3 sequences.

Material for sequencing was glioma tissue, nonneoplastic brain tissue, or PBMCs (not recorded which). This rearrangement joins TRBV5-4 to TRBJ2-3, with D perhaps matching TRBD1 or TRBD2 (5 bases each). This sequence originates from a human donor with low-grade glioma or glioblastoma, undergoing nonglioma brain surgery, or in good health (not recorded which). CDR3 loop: CASSPSGASRTDTQYF. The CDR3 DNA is TGTGCCAGCAGCCCCTCTGGGGCTAGCCGCACAGATACGCAGTATTTT.